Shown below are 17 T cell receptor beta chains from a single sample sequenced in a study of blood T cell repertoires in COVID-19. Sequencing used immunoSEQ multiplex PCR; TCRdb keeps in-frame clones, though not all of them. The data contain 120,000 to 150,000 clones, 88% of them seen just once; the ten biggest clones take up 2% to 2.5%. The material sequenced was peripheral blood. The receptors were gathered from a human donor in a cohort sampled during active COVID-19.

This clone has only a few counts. The CDR3 DNA reads TGTGCCAGCAGCGGTGTAGCGGGACAGAGCGAGCAGTACTTC. Its protein product is CASSGVAGQSEQYF. V usage is TRBV6-2 or TRBV6-3 and J usage is TRBJ2-7, with D perhaps TRBD2 (8 bases). Per germline, CDR1 MNHEY and CDR2 SVGEGT. The CDR3 sequence is 14 residues long. Trimming stripped 6 bases from V and 6 bases from J, with 18 bases between.

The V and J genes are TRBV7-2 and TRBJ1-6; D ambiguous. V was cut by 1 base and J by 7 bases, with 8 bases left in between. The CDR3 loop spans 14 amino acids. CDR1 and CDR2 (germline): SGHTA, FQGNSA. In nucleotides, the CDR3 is TGTGCCAGCAGCTTAGTTCGTGGCAATTCACCCCTCCACTTT. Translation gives CASSLVRGNSPLHF. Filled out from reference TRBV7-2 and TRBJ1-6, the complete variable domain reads GAGVSQSPSNKVTEKGKDVELRCDPISGHTALYWYRQSLGQGLEFLIYFQGNSAPDKSGLPSDRFSAERTGGSVSTLTIQRTQQEDSAVYLCASSLVRGNSPLHFGNGTRLTVT.

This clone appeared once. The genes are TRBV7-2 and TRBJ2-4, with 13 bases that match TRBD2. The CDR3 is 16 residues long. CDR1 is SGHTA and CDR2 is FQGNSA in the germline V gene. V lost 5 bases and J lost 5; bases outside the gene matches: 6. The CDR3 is CASSRGLAGAENIQYF. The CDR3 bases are TGTGCCAGCAGCAGAGGACTAGCGGGAGCAGAAAACATTCAGTACTTC.

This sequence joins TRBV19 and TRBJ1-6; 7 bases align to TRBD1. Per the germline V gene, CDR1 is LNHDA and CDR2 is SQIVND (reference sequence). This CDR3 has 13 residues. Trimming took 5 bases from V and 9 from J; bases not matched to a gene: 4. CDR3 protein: CASSPRGSSPLHF. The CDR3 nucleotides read TGTGCCAGTAGTCCCAGGGGGAGTTCACCCCTCCACTTT.

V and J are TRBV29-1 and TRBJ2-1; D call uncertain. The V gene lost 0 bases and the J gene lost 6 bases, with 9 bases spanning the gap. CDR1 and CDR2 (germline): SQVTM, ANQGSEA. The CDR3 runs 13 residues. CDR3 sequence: CSVEDRVGNEQFF. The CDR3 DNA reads TGCAGCGTTGAAGATCGGGTAGGCAATGAGCAGTTCTTC.

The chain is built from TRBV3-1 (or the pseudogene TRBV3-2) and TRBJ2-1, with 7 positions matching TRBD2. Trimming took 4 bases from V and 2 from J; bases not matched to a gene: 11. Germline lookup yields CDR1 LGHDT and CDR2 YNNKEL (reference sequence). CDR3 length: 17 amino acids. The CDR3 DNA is TGTGCCAGCAGCCCCCTAGCTTTAGCGGGTGCCTACAATGAGCAGTTCTTC. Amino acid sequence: CASSPLALAGAYNEQFF.

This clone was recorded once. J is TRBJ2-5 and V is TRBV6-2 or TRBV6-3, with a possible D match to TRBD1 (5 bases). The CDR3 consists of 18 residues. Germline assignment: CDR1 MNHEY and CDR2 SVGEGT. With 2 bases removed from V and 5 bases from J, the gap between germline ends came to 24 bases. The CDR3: CASSYERGRGPLMETQYF. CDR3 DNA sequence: TGTGCCAGCAGTTACGAAAGGGGAAGGGGCCCGCTGATGGAGACCCAGTACTTC.

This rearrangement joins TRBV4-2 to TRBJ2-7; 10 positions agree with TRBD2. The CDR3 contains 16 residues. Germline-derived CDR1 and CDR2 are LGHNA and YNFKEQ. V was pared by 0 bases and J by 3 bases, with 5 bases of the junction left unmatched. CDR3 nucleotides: TGTGCCAGCAGCCAAGAAGTTGTAGCGGGGGGCTACGAGCAGTACTTC. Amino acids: CASSQEVVAGGYEQYF.

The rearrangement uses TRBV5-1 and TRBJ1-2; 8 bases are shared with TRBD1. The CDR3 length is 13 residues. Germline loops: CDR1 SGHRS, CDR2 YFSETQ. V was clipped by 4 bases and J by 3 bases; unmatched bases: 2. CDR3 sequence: CASSPTGDYGYTF. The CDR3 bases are TGCGCCAGCAGCCCGACAGGGGACTATGGCTACACCTTC.

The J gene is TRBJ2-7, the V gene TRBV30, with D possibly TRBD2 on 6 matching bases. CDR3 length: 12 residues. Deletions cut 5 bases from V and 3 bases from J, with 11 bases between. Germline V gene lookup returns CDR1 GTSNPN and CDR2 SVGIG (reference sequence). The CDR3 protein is CAWGSGLYEQYF. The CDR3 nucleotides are TGTGCCTGGGGTAGCGGCCTCTACGAGCAGTACTTC. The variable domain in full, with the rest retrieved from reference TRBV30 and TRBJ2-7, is SQTIHQWPATLVQPVGSPLSLECTVEGTSNPNLYWYRQAAGRGLQLLFYSVGIGQISSEVPQNLSASRPQDRQFILSSKKLLLSDSGFYLCAWGSGLYEQYFGPGTRLTVT.

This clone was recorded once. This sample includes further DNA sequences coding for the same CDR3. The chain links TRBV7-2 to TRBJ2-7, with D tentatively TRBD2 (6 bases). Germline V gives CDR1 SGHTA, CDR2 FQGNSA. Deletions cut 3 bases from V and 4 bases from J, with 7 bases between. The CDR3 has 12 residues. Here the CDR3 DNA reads TGTGCCAGCAGCTTCAGCGGGTACGAGCAGTACTTC. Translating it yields CASSFSGYEQYF.

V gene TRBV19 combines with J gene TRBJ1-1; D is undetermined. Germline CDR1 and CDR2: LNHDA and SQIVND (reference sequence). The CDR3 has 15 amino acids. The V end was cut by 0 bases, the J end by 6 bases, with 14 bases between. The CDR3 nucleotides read TGTGCCAGTAGTATAGATACGAAGAGGCGCGCTGAAGCTTTCTTT. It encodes CASSIDTKRRAEAFF.

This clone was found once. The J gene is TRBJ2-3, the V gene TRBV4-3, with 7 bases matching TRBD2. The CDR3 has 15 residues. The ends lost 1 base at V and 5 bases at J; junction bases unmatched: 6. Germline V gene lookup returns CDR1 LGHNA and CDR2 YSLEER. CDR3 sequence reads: CASSQGAGAVDTQYF. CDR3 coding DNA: TGCGCCAGCAGCCAAGGGGCGGGAGCGGTAGATACGCAGTATTTT.

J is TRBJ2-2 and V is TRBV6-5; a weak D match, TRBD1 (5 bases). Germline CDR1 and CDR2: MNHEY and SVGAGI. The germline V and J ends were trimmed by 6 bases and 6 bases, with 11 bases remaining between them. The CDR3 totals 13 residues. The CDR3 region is CASSVRAAGELFF. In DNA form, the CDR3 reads TGTGCCAGCAGCGTCAGGGCGGCCGGGGAGCTGTTTTTT.

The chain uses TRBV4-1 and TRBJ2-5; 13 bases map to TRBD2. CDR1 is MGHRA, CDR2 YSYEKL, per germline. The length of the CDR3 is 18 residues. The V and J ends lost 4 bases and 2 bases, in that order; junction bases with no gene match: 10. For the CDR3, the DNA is TGCGCCAGCAGCCGTGGACTAGCGGGGGAGCCAAATCAAGAGACCCAGTACTTC. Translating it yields CASSRGLAGEPNQETQYF.

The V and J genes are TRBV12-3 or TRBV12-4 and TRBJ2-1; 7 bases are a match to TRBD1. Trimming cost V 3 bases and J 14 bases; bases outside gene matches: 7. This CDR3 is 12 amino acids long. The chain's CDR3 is CASSFSGQVKFF. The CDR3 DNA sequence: TGTGCCAGCAGTTTTTCTGGACAGGTTAAGTTCTTC.

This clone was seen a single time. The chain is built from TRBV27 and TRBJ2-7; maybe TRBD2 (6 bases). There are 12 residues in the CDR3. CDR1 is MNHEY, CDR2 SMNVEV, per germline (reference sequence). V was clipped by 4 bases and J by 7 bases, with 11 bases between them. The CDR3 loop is CASSYPGGEQYF. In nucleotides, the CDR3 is TGTGCCAGCAGTTACCCTGGGGGGGAGCAGTACTTC.